The next 14 T cell receptor beta chains were all read from a single sample in a study. TCRdb passed the RT-PCR reads through MiXCR, listing each CDR3 protein once. The sample has about 700,000 distinct CDR3 sequences, approximately 14% seen once; the top ten hold 3.6%. Sequenced: memory CD4+ T cells from blood. The source is a female donor in good health, serving as a healthy control.

This clonotype has a handful of counts. The chain has TRBV5-4 and TRBJ1-1; no firm D call. CDR1 is SGHNT and CDR2 is YYREEE in the germline V gene (reference sequence). The length of the CDR3 is 15 residues. V was shortened by 4 bases and J by 5 bases, with 18 bases between the two germline ends. The CDR3 region has the DNA TGTGCCAGCAGCCAGCCTAACATGGGGTGGACTGAAGCTTTCTTT. Translating gives CASSQPNMGWTEAFF.

In this sample, this clonotype turned up many times. The rearrangement links TRBV20-1 to TRBJ2-5, with D unresolved. CDR3 length equals 13 residues. V was shortened by 5 bases and J by 5 bases, with 15 bases between the two germline ends. Germline V CDR1 and CDR2: DFQATT, SNEGSKA (reference sequence). The CDR3 loop reads CSAGPTERETQYF. CDR3 sequence (DNA): TGCAGTGCTGGGCCGACGGAGAGGGAGACCCAGTACTTC.

The table lists this clonotype with many counts. The chain couples TRBV20-1 to TRBJ2-7; D remains unclear. Germline assignment: CDR1 DFQATT and CDR2 SNEGSKA (reference sequence). This CDR3 is 12 amino acids long. V was trimmed by 6 bases and J by 0 bases, leaving 9 bases between them. Here the CDR3 DNA reads TGCAGTGCCCCAGGAAGCTCCTACGAGCAGTACTTC. Translated, it gives CSAPGSSYEQYF.

The genes are TRBV7-2 and TRBJ1-2; D is possibly TRBD1 (5 bases). Trimming shortened V by 1 base and J by 0 bases, and 9 bases separated the two germline ends. This CDR3 comprises 15 residues. CDR1 and CDR2 (germline): SGHTA, FQGNSA. The CDR3 is CASSLGRGANYGYTF. The CDR3 region has the DNA TGTGCCAGCAGCTTAGGAAGGGGCGCTAACTATGGCTACACCTTC. Complete variable domain (other parts from reference TRBV7-2 and TRBJ1-2): GAGVSQSPSNKVTEKGKDVELRCDPISGHTALYWYRQSLGQGLEFLIYFQGNSAPDKSGLPSDRFSAERTGGSVSTLTIQRTQQEDSAVYLCASSLGRGANYGYTFGSGTRLTVV.

This clonotype was observed at least ten times. The V gene is TRBV7-3, the J gene TRBJ2-3, with no clear D. This CDR3 has 14 residues. CDR1 SGHTA and CDR2 FQGTGA come from the germline V gene. V was clipped by 2 bases and J by 0 bases, with 6 bases between them. The DNA for the CDR3 is TGTGCCAGCAGCTTAGGCCTTAGCACAGATACGCAGTATTTT. Amino acids: CASSLGLSTDTQYF.

In its sample, this clonotype was seen many times. V and J are TRBV20-1 and TRBJ2-7; no clear D. The CDR3 has 11 residues. CDR1 and CDR2 from the germline V gene are DFQATT and SNEGSKA (reference sequence). Trimming stripped 6 bases from V and 3 bases from J, with 9 bases between. CDR3 protein: CSAYIGYEQYF. The CDR3 DNA follows: TGCAGTGCGTACATCGGCTACGAGCAGTACTTC.

V gene TRBV7-2 combines with J gene TRBJ2-1; 7 bases match TRBD1. V gave up 5 bases and J gave up 0 bases; unmatched junction bases: 13. The CDR3 runs 18 residues. Germline loops: CDR1 SGHTA, CDR2 FQGNSA. The CDR3 DNA sequence: TGTGCCAGCAGCCCAATGAGGCTGACAGGGACCTCCTACAATGAGCAGTTCTTC. Amino acid sequence: CASSPMRLTGTSYNEQFF.

This clonotype has a count of ten or more. The chain is built from TRBV20-1 and TRBJ2-5, with TRBD2 matching over 7 bases. The CDR3 loop spans 11 amino acids. Per germline, CDR1 DFQATT and CDR2 SNEGSKA (reference sequence). The DNA for the CDR3 is TGCAAGGCGGGAGTCAGCGAGACCCAGTACTTC. It translates to CKAGVSETQYF.

The chain recombines TRBV5-4 with TRBJ1-1, with D possibly being TRBD1 (6 bases). Between the trimmed V and J ends, which lost 4 bases and 2 bases, there was a span of 15 bases. Per the germline V gene, CDR1 is SGHNT and CDR2 is YYREEE (reference sequence). The CDR3 has 15 residues. The CDR3 DNA follows: TGTGCCAGCAGCGGCCCGGAACAGGGAAACACTGAAGCTTTCTTT. It encodes CASSGPEQGNTEAFF.

V usage is TRBV19 and J usage is TRBJ1-2; D not certain. The V end was cut by 5 bases, the J end by 0 bases, with 4 bases between. This CDR3 is 12 amino acids long. Germline values: CDR1 LNHDA, CDR2 SQIVND (reference sequence). The CDR3 spells CASSAANYGYTF. The CDR3 DNA follows: TGTGCCAGTAGTGCAGCTAACTATGGCTACACCTTC.

There are many counts of this clonotype. V and J are TRBV5-5 and TRBJ1-2, with 8 bases that match TRBD1. The CDR3 sequence is 14 residues long. With V trimmed by 4 bases and J by 7 bases, 9 bases remained unmatched. In germline, CDR1 is SGHKS, CDR2 YYEKEE (reference sequence). In DNA form, the CDR3 reads TGTGCCAGCAGCCCCGGGCAGGACAGGGTTGGCTACACCTTC. Its protein is CASSPGQDRVGYTF.

The CDR3 sequence is CSARDLMRQWNTEAFF. The DNA of the CDR3 is TGCAGTGCTAGAGATTTGATGCGACAGTGGAACACTGAAGCTTTCTTT. The rearrangement uses TRBV20-1 and TRBJ1-1, with D maybe TRBD1 (5 bases). The CDR3 runs 16 residues. Trimming removed 0 bases at V and 1 base at J, with 15 bases between. Germline V gene data show CDR1 as DFQATT and CDR2 as SNEGSKA (reference sequence).

This clonotype turned up a few times. The chain carries TRBV20-1 and TRBJ2-7; no clear D gene. In germline, CDR1 is DFQATT, CDR2 SNEGSKA (reference sequence). This CDR3 spans 10 amino acids. V was pared by 5 bases and J by 5 bases, with 7 bases between. CDR3: CSAVKNEQYF. As DNA, the CDR3 is TGCAGTGCTGTTAAAAACGAGCAGTACTTC.

The genes are TRBV6-6 and TRBJ1-6, with TRBD1 matching over 7 bases. J was trimmed by 10 bases and V by 2 bases; bases with no gene match: 14. The CDR3 totals 17 residues. Germline loops: CDR1 MNHNY, CDR2 SVGAGI (reference sequence). Here the CDR3 reads CASSYPTHLGGNSPLHF. DNA of the CDR3: TGTGCCAGCAGTTACCCAACCCACCTAGGGGGCAACTCACCCCTCCACTTT.